This entry concerns a single T cell receptor (beta chain). Other DNA sequences from this sample encode an identical CDR3 as well. This record belongs to a study of blood T cell repertoires in COVID-19. There are 14 residues in the CDR3. Germline loops: CDR1 DFQATT, CDR2 SNEGSKA (reference sequence). The V gene lost 3 bases and the J gene lost 1 base, with 10 bases spanning the gap. Cohort 3 recovered donors had two negative PCRs, clearance, or symptom resolution. Using immunoSEQ multiplex PCR, the repertoire was profiled, and TCRdb retains in-frame clones only, with some absent. The sample has roughly 300,000 clones, under 90% seen once.

The TCR was taken from a man aged 25-45 years who had recovered from COVID-19. The genes are TRBV20-1 and TRBJ1-5, with D maybe TRBD1 (5 bases). Specimen: PBMCs or T cells enriched from blood (not recorded which). Here the CDR3 reads CSASSGGSNQPQHF. CDR3 in DNA: TGCAGTGCTAGTTCTGGGGGGAGCAATCAGCCCCAGCATTTT.